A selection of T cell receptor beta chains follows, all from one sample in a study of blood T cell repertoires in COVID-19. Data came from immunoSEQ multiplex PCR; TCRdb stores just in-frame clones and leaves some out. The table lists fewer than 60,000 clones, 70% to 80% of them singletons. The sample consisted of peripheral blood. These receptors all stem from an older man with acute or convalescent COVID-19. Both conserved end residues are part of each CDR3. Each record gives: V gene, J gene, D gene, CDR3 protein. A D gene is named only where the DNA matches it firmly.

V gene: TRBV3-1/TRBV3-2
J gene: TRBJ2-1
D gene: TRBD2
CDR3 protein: CASSQVARGGYNEQFF

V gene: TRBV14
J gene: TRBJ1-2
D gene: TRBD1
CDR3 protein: CASSQGQGNYGYTF

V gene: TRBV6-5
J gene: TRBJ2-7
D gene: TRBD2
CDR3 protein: CASRGLAGSYEQYF

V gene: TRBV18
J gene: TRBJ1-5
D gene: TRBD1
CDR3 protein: CASSPDRAQPQHF

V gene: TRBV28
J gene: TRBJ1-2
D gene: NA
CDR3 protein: CASSYLSGGYTF

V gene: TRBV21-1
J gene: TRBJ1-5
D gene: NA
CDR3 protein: CASSKGGEGNQPQHF

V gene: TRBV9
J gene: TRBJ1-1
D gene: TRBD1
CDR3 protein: CASSPSYRGTEAFF

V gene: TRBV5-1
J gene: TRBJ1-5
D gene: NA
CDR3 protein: CASSLTGYSNQPQHF

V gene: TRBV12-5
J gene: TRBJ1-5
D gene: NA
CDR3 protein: CASGLGGYQPQHF

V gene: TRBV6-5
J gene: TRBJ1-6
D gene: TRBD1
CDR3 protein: CASSIRTGESWPLHF

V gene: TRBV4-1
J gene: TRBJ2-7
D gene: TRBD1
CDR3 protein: CASSQDGTGAYEQYF

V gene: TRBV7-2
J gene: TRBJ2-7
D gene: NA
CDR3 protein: CASSLRPGSDGEQYF

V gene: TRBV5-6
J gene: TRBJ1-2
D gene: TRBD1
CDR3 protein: CASSAGQTYGYTF

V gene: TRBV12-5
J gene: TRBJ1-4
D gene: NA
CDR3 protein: CASGSGQFTNEKLFF

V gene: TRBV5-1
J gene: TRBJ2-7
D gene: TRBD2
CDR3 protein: CASSFTSDSYEQYF

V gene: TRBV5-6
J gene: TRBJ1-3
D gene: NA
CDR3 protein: CASSGLNSGNTIYF

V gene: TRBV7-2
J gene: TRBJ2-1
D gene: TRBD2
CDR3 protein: CASSSGLGTHNEQFF

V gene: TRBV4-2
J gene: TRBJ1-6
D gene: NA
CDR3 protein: CASSQEEAQGSPLHF

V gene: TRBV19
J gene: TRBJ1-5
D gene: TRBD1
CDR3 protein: CASSTGQGSYQPQHF

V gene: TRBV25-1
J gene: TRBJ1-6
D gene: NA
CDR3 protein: CASRQTGRNSPLHF

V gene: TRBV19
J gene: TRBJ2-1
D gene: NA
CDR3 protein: CASSNRSSYNEQFF

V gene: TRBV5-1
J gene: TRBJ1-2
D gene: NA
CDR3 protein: CASSWGQGYTF

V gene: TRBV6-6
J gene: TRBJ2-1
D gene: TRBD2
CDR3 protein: CASSKERGDLSNEQFF

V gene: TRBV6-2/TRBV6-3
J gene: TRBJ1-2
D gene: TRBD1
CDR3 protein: CASSYREGAIGGYTF

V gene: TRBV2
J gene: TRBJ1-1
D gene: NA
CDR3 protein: CASSVQLDTEAFF

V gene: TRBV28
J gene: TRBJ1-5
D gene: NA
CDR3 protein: CASSLAGIGNQPQHF

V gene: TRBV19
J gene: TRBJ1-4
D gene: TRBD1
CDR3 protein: CASSPGTGSVSNEKLFF

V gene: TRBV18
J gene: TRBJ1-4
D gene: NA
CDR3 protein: CASSPSGGLQINEKLFF

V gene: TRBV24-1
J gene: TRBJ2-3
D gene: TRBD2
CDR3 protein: CATSDCTSGLSTDTQYF

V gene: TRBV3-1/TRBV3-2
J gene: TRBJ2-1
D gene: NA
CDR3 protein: CASSHGTDSNEQFF

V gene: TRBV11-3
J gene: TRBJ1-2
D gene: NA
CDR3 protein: CASSFRGREFNYGYTF

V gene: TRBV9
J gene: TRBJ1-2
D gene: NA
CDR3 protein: CASSDPRVTDYGYTF

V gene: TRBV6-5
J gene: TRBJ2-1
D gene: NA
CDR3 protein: CASSYGGGTYNEQFF

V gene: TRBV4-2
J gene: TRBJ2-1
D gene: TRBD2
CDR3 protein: CASSQVTSGSPEQFF

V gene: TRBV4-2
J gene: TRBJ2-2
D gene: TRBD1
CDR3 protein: CASSQASTGTASGRELFF

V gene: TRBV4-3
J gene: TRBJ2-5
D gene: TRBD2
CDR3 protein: CASSQNSGLEETQYF

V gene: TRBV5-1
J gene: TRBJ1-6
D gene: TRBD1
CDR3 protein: CASSPGDRGGSPLHF

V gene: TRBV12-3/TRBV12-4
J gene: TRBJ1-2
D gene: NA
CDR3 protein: CASASTRVGGYTF

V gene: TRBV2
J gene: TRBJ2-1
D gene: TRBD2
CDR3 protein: CASSPRTSGAEEQFF

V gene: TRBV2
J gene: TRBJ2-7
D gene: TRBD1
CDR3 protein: CASSGGRGLLEQYF

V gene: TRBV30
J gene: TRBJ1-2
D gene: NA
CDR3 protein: CAWRGGETGGYTF

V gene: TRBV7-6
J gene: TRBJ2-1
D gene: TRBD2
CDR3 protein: CASSDLLAGSYEQFF

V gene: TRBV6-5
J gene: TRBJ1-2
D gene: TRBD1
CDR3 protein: CASSDSSRQGGYTF

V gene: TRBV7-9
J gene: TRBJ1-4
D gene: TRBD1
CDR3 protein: CASSFASGTGGEKLFF

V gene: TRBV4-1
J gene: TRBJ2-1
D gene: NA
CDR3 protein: CASSQVVGLTSVDEQFF

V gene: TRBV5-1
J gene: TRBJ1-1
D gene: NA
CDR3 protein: CASSEKVTNTEAFF

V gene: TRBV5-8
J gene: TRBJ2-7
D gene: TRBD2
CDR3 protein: CASSFAGTSGRGEQYF

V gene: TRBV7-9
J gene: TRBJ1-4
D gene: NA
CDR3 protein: CASSFSGQFGEKLFF

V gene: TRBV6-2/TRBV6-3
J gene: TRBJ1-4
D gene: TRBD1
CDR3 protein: CASSSPGQQQKLFF

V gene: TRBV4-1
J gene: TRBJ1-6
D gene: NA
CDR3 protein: CATGRVGSNSPLHF

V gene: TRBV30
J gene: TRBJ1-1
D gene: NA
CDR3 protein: CAWNQGTNTEAFF

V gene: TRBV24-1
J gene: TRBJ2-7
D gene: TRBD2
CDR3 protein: CATSDPGLAGALYHEQYF

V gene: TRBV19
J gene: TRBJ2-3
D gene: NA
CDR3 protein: CASSIAAGGTDTQYF

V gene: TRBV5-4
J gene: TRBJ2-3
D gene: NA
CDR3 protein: CASSAPLGTDTQYF

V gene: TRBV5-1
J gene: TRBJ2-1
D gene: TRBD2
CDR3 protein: CASSSTSGRDGEQFF

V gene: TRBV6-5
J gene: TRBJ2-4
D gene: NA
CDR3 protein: CASGTGNIQYF